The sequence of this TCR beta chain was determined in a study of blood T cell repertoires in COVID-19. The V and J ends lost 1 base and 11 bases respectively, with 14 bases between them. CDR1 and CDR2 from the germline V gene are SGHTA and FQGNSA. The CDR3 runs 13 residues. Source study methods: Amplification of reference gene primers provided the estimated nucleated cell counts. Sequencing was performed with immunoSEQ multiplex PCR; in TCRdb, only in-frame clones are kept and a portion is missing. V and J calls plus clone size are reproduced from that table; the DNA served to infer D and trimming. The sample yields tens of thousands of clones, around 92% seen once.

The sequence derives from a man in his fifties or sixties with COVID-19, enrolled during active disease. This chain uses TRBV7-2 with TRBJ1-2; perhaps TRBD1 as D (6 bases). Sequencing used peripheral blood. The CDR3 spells CASSLGGLGAYTF. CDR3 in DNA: TGTGCCAGCAGCTTAGGGGGGCTCGGAGCTTACACCTTC.